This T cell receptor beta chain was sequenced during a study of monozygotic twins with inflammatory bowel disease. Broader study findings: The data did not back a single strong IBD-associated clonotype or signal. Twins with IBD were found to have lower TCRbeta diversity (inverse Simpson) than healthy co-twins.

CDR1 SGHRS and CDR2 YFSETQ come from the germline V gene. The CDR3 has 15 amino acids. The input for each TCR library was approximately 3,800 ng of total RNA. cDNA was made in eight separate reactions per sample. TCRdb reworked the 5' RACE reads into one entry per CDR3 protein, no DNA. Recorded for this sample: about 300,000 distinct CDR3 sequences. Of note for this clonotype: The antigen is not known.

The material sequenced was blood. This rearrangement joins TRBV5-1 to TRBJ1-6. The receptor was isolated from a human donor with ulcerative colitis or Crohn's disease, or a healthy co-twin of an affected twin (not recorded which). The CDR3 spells CASSLVSEHGSPLHF.